This TCR beta chain emerged from a study of molecular identifiers for immune sequencing clone quantification. Study context: Five portions were made in replicates from RNA of 20,000 or 100,000 naive CD8 cells, and four underwent sequencing.

General study findings and limits: Clones above 20 RNA copies contained over 99% of effector molecules and under 1% of naive molecules.

Based on a CD8+CD4-CCR7+CD45RA+ profile, naive CD8 T cells were sorted. The CDR3 has 16 residues. Per germline, CDR1 SEHNR and CDR2 FQNEAQ (reference sequence). Previously described methods and listed TCR primers were used for bulk TCR libraries. TCRdb passed the PCR reads through MiXCR, listing each CDR3 protein once. The table lists about 320,000 distinct CDR3 sequences, about 21% of them singletons. Comment on this clonotype: Antigen unknown. This could be a read error, since a much larger clone is one nucleotide away.

This receptor was taken from a human donor in good health. Some libraries in this study had Jurkat cell RNA spiked in. Sample: naive CD8+ T cells from blood, with Jurkat cell RNA spiked in. Regarding subset: FACS-sorted CD8+CD4-CCR7+CD45RA+ naive T cells. The chain is built from TRBV7-9 and TRBJ2-3; 7 bases map to TRBD2. In nucleotides, the CDR3 is TGTGCCGGCAGCTCCTCCGGGGGGAAAATGGCAGATACGCAGTATTTT. Translating it yields CAGSSSGGKMADTQYF.